This passage covers 32 T cell receptor beta chains from one sample sequenced in a study of spatial heterogeneity in lung cancer. TCRdb reanalysed the 5' RACE reads using MiXCR and keeps one entry per CDR3 protein. The repertoire holds 43,000 or so distinct CDR3 sequences, with approximately 6.5% as singletons. Stated time point: sample taken at primary tumor resection. Whole RNA, which was extracted from tumor, nontumor lung tissue or frozen PBMC, was sequenced without any cell sorting. The starting material was PBMCs, obtained at surgery. These receptors originate from a female donor with early-stage non-small cell lung cancer.

This clonotype was found many times. J is TRBJ2-6 and V is TRBV6-5; D might be TRBD1 (6 bases). From germline, CDR1 is MNHEY and CDR2 SVGAGI. This CDR3 is built from 18 residues. V was shortened by 3 bases and J by 0 bases, with 15 bases between the two germline ends. CDR3 amino acids: CASSYYQGSSSGANVLTF. The CDR3 nucleotides are TGTGCCAGCAGTTATTATCAGGGGTCGAGCTCTGGGGCCAACGTCCTGACTTTC.

This clonotype appeared many times. The chain is built from TRBV7-2 and TRBJ1-1, with a possible D match to TRBD1 (5 bases). There are 15 residues in the CDR3. CDR1 is SGHTA, CDR2 FQGNSA, per germline. V was shortened by 0 bases and J by 7 bases, with 15 bases between the two germline ends. CDR3 in amino acids: CASSLARTGKGEAFF. The CDR3 coding sequence is TGTGCCAGCAGCTTAGCGCGAACAGGAAAAGGTGAAGCTTTCTTT.

As to this clonotype: A clone one base away is much larger, so this may be a read error. The chain combines TRBV6-5 with TRBJ1-6; 8 positions agree with TRBD1. CDR1 MNHEY and CDR2 SVGAGI come from the germline V gene. V was clipped by 5 bases and J by 8 bases; unmatched bases: 5. This CDR3 contains 14 residues. The CDR3 nucleotides read TGTGCCAGCAGTACCCAGACAGGGGATTCACCCCTCCACTTT. Translated: CASSTQTGDSPLHF.

This clonotype was found a few times. This chain connects TRBV7-9 to TRBJ1-6; D uncertain. Germline V gene data show CDR1 as SEHNR and CDR2 as FQNEAQ (reference sequence). The CDR3 covers 15 residues. V was shortened by 1 base and J by 11 bases, with 15 bases between the two germline ends. The CDR3 reads CASSLVRQADPPLHF. Here the CDR3 DNA reads TGTGCCAGCAGCTTAGTTCGTCAGGCCGACCCACCCCTCCACTTT. The full variable domain, with the rest looked up from reference TRBV7-9 and TRBJ1-6, is DTGVSQNPRHKITKRGQNVTFRCDPISEHNRLYWYRQTLGQGPEFLTYFQNEAQLEKSRLLSDRFSAERPKGSFSTLEIQRTEQGDSAMYLCASSLVRQADPPLHFGNGTRLTVT.

The V and J genes are TRBV4-1 and TRBJ2-1; 8 nucleotides line up with TRBD1. V lost 1 base to trimming and J lost 6 bases; unmatched junction nucleotides: 17. The CDR3 spans 19 residues. Germline V gene sequence: CDR1 MGHRA, CDR2 YSYEKL. CDR3 amino acids: CASSQAIFTRGRASNEQFF. In DNA form, the CDR3 reads TGCGCCAGCAGCCAAGCCATCTTTACCAGGGGGCGGGCAAGCAATGAGCAGTTCTTC.

This clonotype was observed at least ten times. The chain employs TRBV29-1 and TRBJ2-7; no definite D call. The V gene's germline CDR1 is SQVTM and CDR2 ANQGSEA. The CDR3 contains 12 residues. Trimming took 7 bases from V and 5 from J, leaving 15 bases between them. The CDR3 sequence is CSGDSGAHEQYF. As DNA, the CDR3 is TGCAGCGGTGACTCAGGCGCCCACGAGCAGTACTTC.

This clonotype was observed a few times. CDR3 bases: TGTGCCAGCAGCCATCTGGGACAGAACTATGGCTACACCTTC. Protein sequence: CASSHLGQNYGYTF. The gene calls are TRBV7-9 and TRBJ1-2; 7 bases match TRBD1. Germline V CDR1 and CDR2: SEHNR, FQNEAQ (reference sequence). V shed 5 bases and J 2 bases; nucleotides not matched to a gene: 5. This CDR3 has 14 residues.

This clonotype came up many times. This chain links TRBV5-1 with TRBJ2-5, with 9 nucleotides matching TRBD1. This CDR3 has 16 residues. Germline-derived CDR1 and CDR2 are SGHRS and YFSETQ. J gave up 7 bases and V 4 bases, and 14 bases lay outside the gene matches. For the CDR3, the DNA is TGCGCCAGCAGCGACGCGGACAGGGGCGCTCGGTGGACCCAGTACTTC. This sequence encodes CASSDADRGARWTQYF. The full variable domain, its missing parts supplied by reference TRBV5-1 and TRBJ2-5, is KAGVTQTPRYLIKTRGQQVTLSCSPISGHRSVSWYQQTPGQGLQFLFEYFSETQRNKGNFPGRFSGRQFSNSRSEMNVSTLELGDSALYLCASSDADRGARWTQYFGPGTRLLVL.

The chain couples TRBV20-1 to TRBJ1-5; D not resolved. Germline V gene lookup returns CDR1 DFQATT and CDR2 SNEGSKA (reference sequence). This CDR3 has 12 residues. V was trimmed by 0 bases and J by 7 bases, leaving 7 bases between them. The CDR3 reads CSARDSYQPQHF. The CDR3 bases are TGCAGTGCTAGAGATTCGTACCAGCCCCAGCATTTT.

In its sample, this clonotype was seen many times. The chain joins TRBV18 to TRBJ1-5; 7 bases align to TRBD1. The CDR3 sequence is 16 residues long. Trimming at V came to 3 bases and at J to 2 bases, leaving 7 bases not matched to a gene. In germline, CDR1 is KGHSH, CDR2 LQKENI. For the CDR3, the DNA is TGTGCCAGCTCACCCGGGACCGACAGGGGCAATCAGCCCCAGCATTTT. This gives the protein CASSPGTDRGNQPQHF.

This clonotype was detected only a few times. CDR3 amino acids: CASNPPGQGSDTQYF. CDR3 in DNA: TGTGCCAGCAACCCGCCGGGACAGGGTAGTGATACGCAGTATTTT. The rearrangement uses TRBV7-9 and TRBJ2-3; TRBD1 aligns across 9 bases. Germline loops: CDR1 SEHNR, CDR2 FQNEAQ (reference sequence). The CDR3 has 15 residues. The junction had 11 bases not matched to a gene; V was cut back by 7 bases and J by 6 bases.

This clonotype has at least ten counts. V usage is TRBV7-2 and J usage is TRBJ1-3; 7 nucleotides match TRBD1. There are 15 residues in the CDR3. Germline CDR1 is SGHTA and CDR2 is FQGNSA. Trimming took 1 base from V and 3 from J; bases not matched to a gene: 3. CDR3 residues: CASSLEAGGGNTIYF. The CDR3 region has the DNA TGTGCCAGCAGCTTAGAAGCAGGGGGTGGAAACACCATATATTTT.

This clonotype has a count of ten or more. The genes are TRBV3-1 and TRBJ1-1; D ambiguous. V was trimmed by 1 base and J by 7 bases, leaving 4 bases between them. CDR1 LGHDT and CDR2 YNNKEL come from the germline V gene (reference sequence). CDR3 size: 11 residues. CDR3 protein: CASSQVGEAFF. The CDR3 coding sequence is TGTGCCAGCAGCCAAGTGGGTGAAGCTTTCTTT. Full variable domain (missing parts from reference TRBV3-1 and TRBJ1-1): DTAVSQTPKYLVTQMGNDKSIKCEQNLGHDTMYWYKQDSKKFLKIMFSYNNKELIINETVPNRFSPKSPDKAHLNLHINSLELGDSAVYFCASSQVGEAFFGQGTRLTVV.

This clonotype appeared many times. The chain joins TRBV7-6 to TRBJ2-1, with D possibly TRBD1 on 6 matching bases. From germline, CDR1 is SGHVS and CDR2 FNYEAQ. The CDR3 consists of 15 residues. V gave up 1 base and J gave up 2 bases, with 9 bases separating them. CDR3 amino acids: CASSLDQGTYNEQFF. The CDR3 DNA is TGTGCCAGCAGCTTAGATCAGGGGACCTACAATGAGCAGTTCTTC. Combining the CDR3 with reference TRBV7-6 and TRBJ2-1 gives the whole variable domain GAGVSQSPRYKVTKRGQDVALRCDPISGHVSLYWYRQALGQGPEFLTYFNYEAQQDKSGLPNDRFSAERPEGSISTLTIQRTEQRDSAMYRCASSLDQGTYNEQFFGPGTRLTVL.

The chain carries TRBV2 and TRBJ1-6; D is ambiguous. V was cut by 4 bases and J by 2 bases, with 21 bases left in between. The germline V gene has CDR1 SNHLY and CDR2 FYNNEI. The CDR3 consists of 19 residues. CDR3 sequence reads: CASSANIGGLGTYNSPLHF. CDR3 bases: TGTGCCAGCAGTGCAAACATAGGAGGGTTGGGGACCTATAATTCACCCCTCCACTTT. The entire variable domain, with the rest obtained from reference TRBV2 and TRBJ1-6, is as follows: EPEVTQTPSHQVTQMGQEVILRCVPISNHLYFYWYRQILGQKVEFLVSFYNNEISEKSEIFDDQFSVERPDGSNFTLKIRSTKLEDSAMYFCASSANIGGLGTYNSPLHFGNGTRLTVT.

This clonotype appeared a few times. The genes are TRBV12-3 or TRBV12-4 and TRBJ2-5; no firm D call. This CDR3 comprises 13 residues. Trimming took 1 base from V and 0 from J, leaving 3 bases between them. The CDR3 coding sequence is TGTGCCAGCAGTTTAGGGGACCAAGAGACCCAGTACTTC. Protein product: CASSLGDQETQYF.

This clonotype was seen many times. V is TRBV12-5 and J is TRBJ2-7; D gene unclear. V was shortened by 1 base and J by 6 bases, with 10 bases between the two germline ends. This CDR3 region has 13 residues. Germline values: CDR1 LGHNT, CDR2 FRNRAP. The CDR3 loop is CASGLGYSTEQYF. In DNA, the CDR3 is TGTGCTAGTGGTTTGGGCTACTCTACCGAGCAGTACTTC.

The V gene is TRBV7-7, the J gene TRBJ2-3; unclear D gene. Germline V gives CDR1 SSHAT, CDR2 FNYEAQ (reference sequence). Trimming removed 2 bases at V and 4 bases at J, with 13 bases between. The CDR3 sequence is 15 residues long. CDR3 amino acids: CASSLSLNPADTQYF. CDR3 bases: TGTGCCAGCAGCTTATCTTTAAATCCGGCAGATACGCAGTATTTT.

This clonotype has at least ten counts. V is TRBV6-2 or TRBV6-3 and J is TRBJ1-2, with D tentatively TRBD1 (5 bases). There are 18 residues in the CDR3. From germline, CDR1 is MNHEY and CDR2 SVGEGT. The V end was cut by 2 bases, the J end by 3 bases, with 22 bases between. The CDR3 DNA is TGTGCCAGCAGTTACACGCTGCCGCGGGGGAAAGTCGACTATGGCTACACCTTC. This codes for CASSYTLPRGKVDYGYTF.

This clonotype was seen ten or more times. The rearrangement uses TRBV6-5 and TRBJ2-2; tentatively, D is TRBD1 (6 bases). Per the germline V gene, CDR1 is MNHEY and CDR2 is SVGAGI. V was cut by 6 bases and J by 7 bases, with 15 bases left in between. This CDR3 is 14 amino acids long. CDR3 sequence reads: CASSARGMSGELFF. The CDR3 DNA reads TGTGCCAGCAGCGCGAGGGGGATGAGCGGGGAGCTGTTTTTT.

In this sample, this clonotype turned up many times. This chain joins TRBV6-5 and TRBJ2-1; 14 bases fit TRBD2. The ends lost 6 bases at V and 15 bases at J; junction bases unmatched: 10. This CDR3 has 14 amino acids. Looked up from germline, CDR1 is MNHEY and CDR2 is SVGAGI. CDR3 amino acids: CASRTGTSGGVWFF. In DNA, the CDR3 is TGTGCCAGCAGGACCGGGACTAGCGGGGGTGTGTGGTTCTTC.

This clonotype was observed at least ten times. The chain has TRBV20-1 and TRBJ2-2; 8 bases line up with TRBD1. The germline gives CDR1 DFQATT, CDR2 SNEGSKA (reference sequence). CDR3 length equals 14 residues. V shed 0 bases and J 11 bases; nucleotides not matched to a gene: 8. Written as DNA, the CDR3 is TGCAGTGCTAGAGATCGTGGACAGGGATATGAGCTGTTTTTT. Encoded protein: CSARDRGQGYELFF.

This clonotype was recorded at least ten times. The chain links TRBV6-5 to TRBJ1-3; 7 bases align to TRBD1. The V and J ends lost 0 bases and 0 bases, in that order; junction bases with no gene match: 5. The CDR3 consists of 17 residues. Germline-derived CDR1 and CDR2 are MNHEY and SVGAGI. Here the CDR3 DNA reads TGTGCCAGCAGTTACTCGGAGGGGGCCCGCTCTGGAAACACCATATATTTT. Translating gives CASSYSEGARSGNTIYF.

This clonotype was observed at least ten times. The gene calls are TRBV19 and TRBJ2-3; no clear D. The V and J ends lost 5 bases and 6 bases respectively, with 15 bases between them. This CDR3 spans 14 amino acids. Germline V gene sequence: CDR1 LNHDA, CDR2 SQIVND (reference sequence). CDR3 sequence (DNA): TGTGCCAGTAGTTCGGCCCCTCAGACGGATACGCAGTATTTT. This gives the protein CASSSAPQTDTQYF.

This clonotype showed up many times. The genes are TRBV3-1 and TRBJ2-7; TRBD2 is a possible D gene (7 bases). Trimming left V 3 bases short and J 1 base short, with 13 bases between. The CDR3 runs 15 residues. Germline CDR1 is LGHDT and CDR2 is YNNKEL (reference sequence). CDR3 in amino acids: CASSQAAGASYEQYF. CDR3 in DNA: TGTGCCAGCAGCCAGGCGGCGGGGGCTTCCTACGAGCAGTACTTC.

This clonotype was seen ten or more times. The V gene is TRBV11-2, the J gene TRBJ2-3; D ambiguous. The CDR3 covers 14 residues. Trimming removed 6 bases from V and 3 bases from J, with 13 bases in between. The V gene's germline CDR1 is SGHAT and CDR2 FQNNGV. In DNA, the CDR3 is TGTGCCAGCAGACGAGACCTTAGGACAGATACGCAGTATTTT. Translation: CASRRDLRTDTQYF. The whole variable domain, remainder taken from reference TRBV11-2 and TRBJ2-3, is EAGVAQSPRYKIIEKRQSVAFWCNPISGHATLYWYQQILGQGPKLLIQFQNNGVVDDSQLPKDRFSAERLKGVDSTLKIQPAKLEDSAVYLCASRRDLRTDTQYFGPGTRLTVL.

Regarding this clonotype: Since a much larger clone is just one base distant, this may be a read error. CDR3 region: CASSIQKGIEETQCF. In DNA, the CDR3 is TGTGCCAGTAGTATACAAAAAGGGATTGAAGAGACCCAGTGCTTC. This chain uses TRBV19 with TRBJ2-5; D is unclear. The V gene's germline CDR1 is LNHDA and CDR2 SQIVND (reference sequence). The CDR3 has 15 residues.

A few counts support this clonotype. The chain carries TRBV7-9 and TRBJ2-3; 9 bases fit TRBD2. Germline CDR1 reads SEHNR; CDR2 reads FQNEAQ (reference sequence). CDR3 length: 14 residues. V shed 4 bases and J 6 bases; nucleotides not matched to a gene: 5. CDR3 residues: CASSSGLASDTQYF. CDR3 DNA: TGTGCCAGCAGCTCGGGACTAGCATCCGATACGCAGTATTTT.

This clonotype was seen many times. This rearrangement joins TRBV18 to TRBJ2-6; D gene unclear. V was cut by 2 bases and J by 0 bases, with 11 bases left in between. The CDR3 has 17 residues. Germline loops: CDR1 KGHSH, CDR2 LQKENI. The CDR3 DNA follows: TGTGCCAGCTCACCAGGCCACCCAAGCTCTGGGGCCAACGTCCTGACTTTC. Protein: CASSPGHPSSGANVLTF. The full variable domain, completed using reference TRBV18 and TRBJ2-6, is NAGVMQNPRHLVRRRGQEARLRCSPMKGHSHVYWYRQLPEEGLKFMVYLQKENIIDESGMPKERFSAEFPKEGPSILRIQQVVRGDSAAYFCASSPGHPSSGANVLTFGAGSRLTVL.

As concerns this clonotype: This clone may be a read error of a much larger clone one base away. The V call is TRBV7-9, the J call TRBJ1-1; D is uncertain. CDR3 size: 13 residues. Germline CDR1 is SEHNR and CDR2 is FQNEAQ (reference sequence). CDR3 sequence: CASSYREGTEALF. CDR3 bases: TGTGCCAGCAGCTATAGGGAGGGCACTGAAGCTCTCTTT.

The gene calls are TRBV5-1 and TRBJ2-5; TRBD2 matches 14 bases. CDR1 and CDR2 from the germline V gene are SGHRS and YFSETQ. The CDR3 extends over 16 amino acids. The V gene end was trimmed by 0 bases and the J gene end by 5 bases; junction bases not matched to a gene: 3. The CDR3 reads CASSLATSGGDETQYF. CDR3 in DNA: TGCGCCAGCAGCTTGGCGACTAGCGGGGGGGACGAGACCCAGTACTTC.

This clonotype was observed many times. The chain combines TRBV20-1 with TRBJ2-5, with a weak D call TRBD2 (6 bases). CDR1 and CDR2 (germline): DFQATT, SNEGSKA (reference sequence). The CDR3 spans 12 residues. Trimming removed 6 bases at V and 5 bases at J, with 13 bases between. CDR3 sequence reads: CSAREGGETQYF. As DNA, the CDR3 is TGCAGTGCGCGGGAAGGCGGCGAGACCCAGTACTTC.